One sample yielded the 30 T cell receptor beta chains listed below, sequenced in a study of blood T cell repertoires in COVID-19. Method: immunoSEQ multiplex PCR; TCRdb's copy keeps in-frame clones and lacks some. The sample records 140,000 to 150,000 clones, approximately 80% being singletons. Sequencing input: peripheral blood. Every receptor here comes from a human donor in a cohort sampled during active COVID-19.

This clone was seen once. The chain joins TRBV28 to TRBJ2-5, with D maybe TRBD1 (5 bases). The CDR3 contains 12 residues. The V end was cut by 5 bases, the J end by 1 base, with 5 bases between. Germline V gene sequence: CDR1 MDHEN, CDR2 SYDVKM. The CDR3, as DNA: TGTGCCAGCAGTGACAGCCAAGAGACCCAGTACTTC. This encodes CASSDSQETQYF.

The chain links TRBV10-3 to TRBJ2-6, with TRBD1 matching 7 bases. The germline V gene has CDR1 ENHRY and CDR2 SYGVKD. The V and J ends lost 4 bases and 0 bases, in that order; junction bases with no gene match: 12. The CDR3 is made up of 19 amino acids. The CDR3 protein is CAISVFSGQQSSGANVLTF. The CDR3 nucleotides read TGTGCCATCAGTGTTTTCTCGGGACAGCAAAGCTCTGGGGCCAACGTCCTGACTTTC.

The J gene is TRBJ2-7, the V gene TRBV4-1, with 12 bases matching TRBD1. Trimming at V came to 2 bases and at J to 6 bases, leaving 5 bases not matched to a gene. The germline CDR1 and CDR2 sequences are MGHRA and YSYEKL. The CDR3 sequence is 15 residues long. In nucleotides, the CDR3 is TGCGCCAGCAGCCAAACCGGGACAGGGGGCTTCGAGCAGTACTTC. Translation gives CASSQTGTGGFEQYF.

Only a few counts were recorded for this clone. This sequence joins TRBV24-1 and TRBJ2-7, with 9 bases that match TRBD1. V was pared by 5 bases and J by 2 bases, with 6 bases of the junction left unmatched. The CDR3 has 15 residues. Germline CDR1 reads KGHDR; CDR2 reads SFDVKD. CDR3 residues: CATSARDRAPYEQYF. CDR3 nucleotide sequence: TGTGCCACCAGTGCCCGGGACAGGGCGCCCTACGAGCAGTACTTC.

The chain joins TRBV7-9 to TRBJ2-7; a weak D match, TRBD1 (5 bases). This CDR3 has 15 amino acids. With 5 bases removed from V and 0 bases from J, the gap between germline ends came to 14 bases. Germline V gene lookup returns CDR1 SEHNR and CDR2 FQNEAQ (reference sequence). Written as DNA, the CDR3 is TGTGCCAGCAGCGACCCCGGGCAGGGCTCCTACGAGCAGTACTTC. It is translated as CASSDPGQGSYEQYF.

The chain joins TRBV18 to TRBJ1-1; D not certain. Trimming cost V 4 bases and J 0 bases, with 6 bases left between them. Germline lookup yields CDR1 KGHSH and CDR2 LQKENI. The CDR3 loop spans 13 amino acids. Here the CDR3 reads CASSRELNTEAFF. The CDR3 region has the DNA TGTGCCAGCTCACGCGAGTTGAACACTGAAGCTTTCTTT.

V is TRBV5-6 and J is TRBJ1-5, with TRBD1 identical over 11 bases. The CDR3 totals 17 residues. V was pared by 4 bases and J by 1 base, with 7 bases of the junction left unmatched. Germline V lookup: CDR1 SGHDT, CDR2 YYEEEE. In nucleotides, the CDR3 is TGTGCCAGCAGCCAAACGGGGACAGGGGGAAGCAATCAGCCCCAGCATTTT. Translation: CASSQTGTGGSNQPQHF.

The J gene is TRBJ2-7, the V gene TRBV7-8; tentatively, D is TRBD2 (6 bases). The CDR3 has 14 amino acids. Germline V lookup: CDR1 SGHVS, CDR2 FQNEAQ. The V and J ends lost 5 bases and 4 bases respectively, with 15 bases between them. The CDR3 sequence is CASSPAGIRYEQYF. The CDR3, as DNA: TGTGCCAGCAGCCCCGCGGGAATCCGGTACGAGCAGTACTTC.

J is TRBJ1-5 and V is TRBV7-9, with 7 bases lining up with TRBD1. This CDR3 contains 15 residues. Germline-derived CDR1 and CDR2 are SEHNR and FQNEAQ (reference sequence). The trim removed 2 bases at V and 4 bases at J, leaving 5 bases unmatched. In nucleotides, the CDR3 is TGTGCCAGCAGCTTAACAGGGGATCGGAATCAGCCCCAGCATTTT. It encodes CASSLTGDRNQPQHF.

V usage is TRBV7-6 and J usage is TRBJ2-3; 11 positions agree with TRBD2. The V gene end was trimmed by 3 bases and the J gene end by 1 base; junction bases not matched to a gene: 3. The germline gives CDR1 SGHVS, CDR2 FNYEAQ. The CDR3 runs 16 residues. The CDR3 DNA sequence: TGTGCCAGCAGCTTTTTAGCGGGAGGGGGCACAGATACGCAGTATTTT. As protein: CASSFLAGGGTDTQYF.

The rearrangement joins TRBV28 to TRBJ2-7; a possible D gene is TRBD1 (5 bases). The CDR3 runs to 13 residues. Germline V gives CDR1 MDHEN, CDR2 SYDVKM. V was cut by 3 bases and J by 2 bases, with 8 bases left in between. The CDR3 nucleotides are TGTGCCAGCAGTTTGGACACTCCCTACGAGCAGTACTTC. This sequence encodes CASSLDTPYEQYF.

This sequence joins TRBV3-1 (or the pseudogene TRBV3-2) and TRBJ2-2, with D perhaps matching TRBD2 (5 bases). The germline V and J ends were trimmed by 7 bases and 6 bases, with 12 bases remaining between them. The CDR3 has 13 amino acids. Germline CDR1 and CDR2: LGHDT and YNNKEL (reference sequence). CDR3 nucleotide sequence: TGTGCCAGCATAGAGGGCATACCCGGGGAGCTGTTTTTT. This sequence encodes CASIEGIPGELFF.

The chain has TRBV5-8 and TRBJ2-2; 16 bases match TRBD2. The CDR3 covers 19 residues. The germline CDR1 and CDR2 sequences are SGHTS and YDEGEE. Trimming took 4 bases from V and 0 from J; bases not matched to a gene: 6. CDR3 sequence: CASSLDGTSGRANTGELFF. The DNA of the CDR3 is TGTGCCAGCAGCCTCGACGGGACTAGCGGGAGGGCGAACACCGGGGAGCTGTTTTTT.

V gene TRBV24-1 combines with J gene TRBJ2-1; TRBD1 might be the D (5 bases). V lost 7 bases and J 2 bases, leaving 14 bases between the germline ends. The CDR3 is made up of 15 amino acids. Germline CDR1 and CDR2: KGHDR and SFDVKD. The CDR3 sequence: CATSHPGYAYNEQFF. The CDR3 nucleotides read TGTGCCACCAGCCACCCAGGGTATGCCTACAATGAGCAGTTCTTC.

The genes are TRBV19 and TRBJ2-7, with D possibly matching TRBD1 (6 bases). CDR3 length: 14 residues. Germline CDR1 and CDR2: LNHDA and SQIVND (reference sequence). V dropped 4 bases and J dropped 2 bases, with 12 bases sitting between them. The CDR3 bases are TGTGCCAGTAGTACCGGACAGTCCCCCTACGAGCAGTACTTC. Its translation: CASSTGQSPYEQYF.

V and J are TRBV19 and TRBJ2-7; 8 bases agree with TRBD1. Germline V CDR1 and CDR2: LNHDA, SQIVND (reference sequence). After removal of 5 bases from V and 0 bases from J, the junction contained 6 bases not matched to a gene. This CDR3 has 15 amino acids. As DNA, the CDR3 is TGTGCCAGTAGTCTTACAGGGGGTCGCTCCTACGAGCAGTACTTC. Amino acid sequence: CASSLTGGRSYEQYF.

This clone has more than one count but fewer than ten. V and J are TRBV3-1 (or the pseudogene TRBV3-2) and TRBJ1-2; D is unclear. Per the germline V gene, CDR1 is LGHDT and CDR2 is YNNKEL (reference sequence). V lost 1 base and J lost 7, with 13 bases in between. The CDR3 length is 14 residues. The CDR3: CASSQAGWSVGYTF. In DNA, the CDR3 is TGTGCCAGCAGCCAAGCCGGGTGGAGTGTTGGCTACACCTTC.

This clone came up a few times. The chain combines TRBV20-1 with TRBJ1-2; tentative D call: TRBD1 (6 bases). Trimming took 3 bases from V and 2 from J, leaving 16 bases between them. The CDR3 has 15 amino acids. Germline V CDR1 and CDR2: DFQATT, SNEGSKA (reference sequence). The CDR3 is CSASGHRQGNYGYTF. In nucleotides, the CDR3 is TGCAGTGCTAGTGGGCATAGGCAGGGGAACTATGGCTACACCTTC.

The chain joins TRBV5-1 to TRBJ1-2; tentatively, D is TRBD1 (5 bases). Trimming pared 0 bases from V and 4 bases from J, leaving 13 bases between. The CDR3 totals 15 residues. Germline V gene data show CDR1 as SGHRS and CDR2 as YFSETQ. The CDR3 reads CASSLERDRFYGYTF. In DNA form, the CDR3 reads TGCGCCAGCAGCTTGGAGAGAGACAGATTCTATGGCTACACCTTC.

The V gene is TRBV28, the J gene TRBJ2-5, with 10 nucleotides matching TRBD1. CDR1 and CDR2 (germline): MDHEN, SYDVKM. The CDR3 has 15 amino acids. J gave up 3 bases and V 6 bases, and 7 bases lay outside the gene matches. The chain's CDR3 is CASSSLGTGEETQYF. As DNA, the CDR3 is TGTGCCAGCAGCTCCCTAGGGACAGGGGAAGAGACCCAGTACTTC.

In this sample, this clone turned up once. As DNA, the CDR3 is TGCGCCAGCAGCCAAGGAGCGGGAGGGTTGGGTGAGCAGTACTTC. This codes for CASSQGAGGLGEQYF. This chain joins TRBV4-3 and TRBJ2-7; TRBD2 agrees at 10 bases. Germline V CDR1 and CDR2: LGHNA, YSLEER. V lost 1 base and J lost 7; bases outside the gene matches: 7. The CDR3 length is 15 residues.

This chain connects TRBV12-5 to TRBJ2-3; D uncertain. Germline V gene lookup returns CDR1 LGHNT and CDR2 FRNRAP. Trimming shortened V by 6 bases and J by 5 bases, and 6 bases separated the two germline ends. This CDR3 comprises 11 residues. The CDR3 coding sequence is TGTGCTAGTGGATCCATAGATACGCAGTATTTT. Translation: CASGSIDTQYF.

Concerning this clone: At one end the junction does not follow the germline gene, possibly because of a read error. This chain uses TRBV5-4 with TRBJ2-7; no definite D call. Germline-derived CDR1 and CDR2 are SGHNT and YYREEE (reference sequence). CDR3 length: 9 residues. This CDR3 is CASSLDPGF. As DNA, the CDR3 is TGTGCCAGCAGCCTAGACCCGGGTTTC.

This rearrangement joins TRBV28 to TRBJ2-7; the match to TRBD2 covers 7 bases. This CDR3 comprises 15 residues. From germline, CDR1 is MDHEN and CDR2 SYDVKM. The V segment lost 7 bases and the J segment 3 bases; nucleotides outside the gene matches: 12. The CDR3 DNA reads TGTGCCAGCACCCCGGAGCGGGATGCAGACTACGAGCAGTACTTC. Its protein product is CASTPERDADYEQYF.

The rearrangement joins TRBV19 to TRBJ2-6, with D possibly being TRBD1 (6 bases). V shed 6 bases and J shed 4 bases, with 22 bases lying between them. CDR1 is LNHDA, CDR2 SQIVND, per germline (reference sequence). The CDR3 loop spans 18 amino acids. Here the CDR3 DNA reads TGTGCCAGTAGCCTAGCCCGATACAGGGTTTCAGGGGCCAACGTCCTGACTTTC. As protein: CASSLARYRVSGANVLTF.

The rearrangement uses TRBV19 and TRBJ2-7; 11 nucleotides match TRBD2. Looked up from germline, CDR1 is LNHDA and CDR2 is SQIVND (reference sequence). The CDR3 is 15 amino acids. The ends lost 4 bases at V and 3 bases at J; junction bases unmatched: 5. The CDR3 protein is CASSNGLAGLYEQYF. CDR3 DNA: TGTGCCAGTAGTAACGGACTAGCGGGCCTCTACGAGCAGTACTTC.

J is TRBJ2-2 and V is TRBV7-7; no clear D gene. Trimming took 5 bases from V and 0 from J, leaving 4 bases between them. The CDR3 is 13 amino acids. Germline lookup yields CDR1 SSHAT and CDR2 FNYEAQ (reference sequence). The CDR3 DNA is TGTGCCAGCAGCCCTTCGAACACCGGGGAGCTGTTTTTT. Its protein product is CASSPSNTGELFF.

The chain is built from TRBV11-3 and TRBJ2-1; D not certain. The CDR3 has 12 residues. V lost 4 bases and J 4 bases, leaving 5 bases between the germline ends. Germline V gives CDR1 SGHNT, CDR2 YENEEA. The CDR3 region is CASSSFYNEQFF. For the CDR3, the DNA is TGTGCCAGCAGCTCCTTTTACAATGAGCAGTTCTTC. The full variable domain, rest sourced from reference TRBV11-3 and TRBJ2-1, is EAGVVQSPRYKIIEKKQPVAFWCNPISGHNTLYWYLQNLGQGPELLIRYENEEAVDDSQLPKDRFSAERLKGVDSTLKIQPAELGDSAVYLCASSSFYNEQFFGPGTRLTVL.

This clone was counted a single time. The CDR3 here is CASRPGTSGTGELFF. The CDR3 nucleotides are TGTGCCAGCAGGCCCGGGACTAGCGGCACCGGGGAGCTGTTTTTT. The chain joins TRBV7-2 to TRBJ2-2; 11 nucleotides align to TRBD2. V shed 6 bases and J 4 bases; nucleotides not matched to a gene: 4. Germline CDR1 SGHTA, CDR2 FQGNSA. CDR3 length: 15 amino acids.

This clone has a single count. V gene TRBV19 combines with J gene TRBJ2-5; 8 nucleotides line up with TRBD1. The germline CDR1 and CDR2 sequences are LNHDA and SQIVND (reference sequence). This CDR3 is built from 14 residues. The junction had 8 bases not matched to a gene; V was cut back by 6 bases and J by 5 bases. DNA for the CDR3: TGTGCCAGTAGGCGACAGGGGATGGGGGAGACCCAGTACTTC. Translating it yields CASRRQGMGETQYF.